The 20 T cell receptor beta chains in this list originate from one sample, sequenced in a study of T cell changes during pregnancy in multiple sclerosis. This table comes from immunoSEQ multiplex PCR, and its TCRdb copy is limited to in-frame clones, with some not included. Here the sample spans about 68,000 clones, 92% being singletons. The starting material was peripheral blood, obtained in the second trimester of pregnancy. These receptors were taken from a female donor in good health, enrolled as a control in a pregnancy study.

The chain uses TRBV5-6 and TRBJ1-1, with unresolved D. The germline gives CDR1 SGHDT, CDR2 YYEEEE. The V end was cut by 1 base, the J end by 0 bases, with 10 bases between. The CDR3 spans 15 residues. The CDR3 here is CASSLFTAMNTEAFF. Here the CDR3 DNA reads TGTGCCAGCAGCTTGTTTACAGCTATGAACACTGAAGCTTTCTTT. Full variable domain (remainder filled in from reference TRBV5-6 and TRBJ1-1): DAGVTQSPTHLIKTRGQQVTLRCSPKSGHDTVSWYQQALGQGPQFIFQYYEEEERQRGNFPDRFSGHQFPNYSSELNVNALLLGDSALYLCASSLFTAMNTEAFFGQGTRLTVV.

The J gene is TRBJ1-2, the V gene TRBV5-3; D remains unclear. TRBV5-3 is an ORF, with its function uncertain. Trimming pared 10 bases from V and 4 bases from J, leaving 23 bases between. The CDR3 is 15 amino acids. The CDR3 DNA is TGTGCCCCCCTTCTTTGGAGGGCCCACTGCTATGGCTACACCTTC. Protein product: CAPLLWRAHCYGYTF.

This clone was recorded once. The V call is TRBV28, the J call TRBJ1-2; 7 nucleotides agree with TRBD1. The CDR3 length is 16 residues. Germline-derived CDR1 and CDR2 are MDHEN and SYDVKM. Trimming at V came to 6 bases and at J to 3 bases, leaving 13 bases not matched to a gene. DNA for the CDR3: TGTGCCAGCAGCTCCCCCGGGACAGCCTATGACTATGGCTACACCTTC. Its protein is CASSSPGTAYDYGYTF.

The V call is TRBV27, the J call TRBJ2-1; 9 nucleotides line up with TRBD2. Per germline, CDR1 MNHEY and CDR2 SMNVEV (reference sequence). CDR3 length: 19 residues. Trimming cost V 0 bases and J 7 bases; bases outside gene matches: 16. CDR3 coding DNA: TGTGCCAGCAGTTTATCCGCTCAGGGGCTAGCGGGACCTGAAAATGAGCAGTTCTTC. It translates to CASSLSAQGLAGPENEQFF.

The V and J genes are TRBV6-5 and TRBJ2-3; 10 positions agree with TRBD2. The CDR3 is made up of 15 amino acids. The J segment lost 1 base and the V segment lost 6 bases, leaving 4 bases of the junction unmatched. The germline V gene has CDR1 MNHEY and CDR2 SVGAGI. CDR3 in amino acids: CASSRTSGRTDTQYF. In DNA form, the CDR3 reads TGTGCCAGCAGCCGGACTAGCGGCCGCACAGATACGCAGTATTTT.

V and J are TRBV7-2 and TRBJ1-5; D gene unclear. CDR1 is SGHTA and CDR2 is FQGNSA in the germline V gene. Trimming shortened V by 4 bases and J by 2 bases, and 24 bases separated the two germline ends. The CDR3 is 19 amino acids. This chain's CDR3 is CASSSLPTFGSLGNQPQHF. CDR3 DNA sequence: TGTGCCAGCAGCTCCTTACCCACCTTCGGGAGCCTTGGCAATCAGCCCCAGCATTTT.

The chain couples TRBV2 to TRBJ2-5; 8 bases agree with TRBD2. The CDR3 is 15 amino acids. J was trimmed by 4 bases and V by 0 bases; bases with no gene match: 4. Germline V lookup: CDR1 SNHLY, CDR2 FYNNEI. The CDR3 DNA follows: TGTGCCAGCAGTGAAGCCGGGGCGGGAGGAGAGACCCAGTACTTC. This codes for CASSEAGAGGETQYF.

V is TRBV28 and J is TRBJ2-6; D not certain. CDR1 MDHEN and CDR2 SYDVKM come from the germline V gene. The ends were cut back, 4 bases at V and 0 bases at J, with 4 bases in the middle. This CDR3 has 14 residues. As DNA, the CDR3 is TGTGCCAGCAGTTGGAGCTCTGGGGCCAACGTCCTGACTTTC. Its protein product is CASSWSSGANVLTF.

This clone was detected only once. The V gene is TRBV2, the J gene TRBJ2-1; a weak D match, TRBD2 (7 bases). This CDR3 is built from 15 residues. The germline V gene encodes CDR1 SNHLY and CDR2 FYNNEI. V was clipped by 2 bases and J by 5 bases, with 13 bases between them. The CDR3 protein is CASSEMGGGHNEQFF. The CDR3 bases are TGTGCCAGCAGTGAAATGGGGGGGGGCCACAATGAGCAGTTCTTC.

The V call is TRBV28, the J call TRBJ2-7; tentatively, D is TRBD1 (6 bases). Germline V gene data show CDR1 as MDHEN and CDR2 as SYDVKM. V lost 4 bases and J 4 bases, leaving 14 bases between the germline ends. The CDR3 contains 14 residues. The CDR3 region is CASSSQAGTYEQYF. CDR3 nucleotides: TGTGCCAGCAGTTCCCAGGCAGGGACATACGAGCAGTACTTC.

The gene calls are TRBV19 and TRBJ2-2, with 10 nucleotides matching TRBD1. Germline V lookup: CDR1 LNHDA, CDR2 SQIVND (reference sequence). With V trimmed by 7 bases and J by 5 bases, 7 bases remained unmatched. The CDR3 length is 15 residues. The CDR3 DNA follows: TGTGCCAGTATGCCGGACAGGGGGGGAACCGGGGAGCTGTTTTTT. It codes for CASMPDRGGTGELFF.

The J gene is TRBJ2-5, the V gene TRBV18; TRBD2 agrees at 9 bases. CDR1 KGHSH and CDR2 LQKENI come from the germline V gene. With V trimmed by 2 bases and J by 3 bases, 4 bases remained unmatched. The CDR3 length is 15 residues. The CDR3 spells CASSPYSGGKETQYF. The CDR3 region has the DNA TGTGCCAGCTCACCATATAGCGGGGGTAAAGAGACCCAGTACTTC.

The chain recombines TRBV9 with TRBJ2-1, with 9 positions matching TRBD2. Germline V lookup: CDR1 SGDLS, CDR2 YYNGEE. Unmatched junction bases numbered 9, after V lost 1 base and J lost 7 bases. This CDR3 spans 16 amino acids. CDR3 protein: CASSVIGSGGKNEQFF. In nucleotides, the CDR3 is TGTGCCAGCAGCGTAATAGGAAGCGGGGGGAAAAATGAGCAGTTCTTC.

This clone appeared a single time. This chain connects TRBV7-2 to TRBJ1-1; maybe TRBD1 (5 bases). Deletions cut 0 bases from V and 11 bases from J, with 22 bases between. Germline-derived CDR1 and CDR2 are SGHTA and FQGNSA. CDR3 length: 16 residues. The CDR3 loop reads CASSLALGSGDPAAFF. CDR3 nucleotide sequence: TGTGCCAGCAGCTTAGCCCTCGGGAGTGGGGACCCGGCGGCTTTCTTT.

Here the CDR3 DNA reads TGTGCCAGCAGCCTGGGGACAGGATTAAACACCGGGGAGCTGTTTTTT. As protein: CASSLGTGLNTGELFF. The rearrangement joins TRBV25-1 to TRBJ2-2; the match to TRBD1 covers 8 bases. Per the germline V gene, CDR1 is MGHDK and CDR2 is SYGVNS. V trimming: 6 bases; J trimming: 2 bases; junction bases outside the gene matches: 8. This CDR3 has 16 residues. Combining the CDR3 with reference TRBV25-1 and TRBJ2-2 gives the whole variable domain EADIYQTPRYLVIGTGKKITLECSQTMGHDKMYWYQQDPGMELHLIHYSYGVNSTEKGDLSSESTVSRIRTEHFPLTLESARPSHTSQYLCASSLGTGLNTGELFFGEGSRLTVL.

The chain is built from TRBV5-4 and TRBJ2-1; weak D call: TRBD2 (7 bases). The germline V and J ends were trimmed by 4 bases and 6 bases, with 26 bases remaining between them. The CDR3 length is 18 residues. Germline loops: CDR1 SGHNT, CDR2 YYREEE (reference sequence). The CDR3 here is CASSPVPTGEGVVNEQFF. The CDR3 DNA reads TGTGCCAGCAGCCCTGTCCCCACTGGGGAGGGGGTTGTCAATGAGCAGTTCTTC. The full variable domain, in which reference TRBV5-4 and TRBJ2-1 provide the parts outside the CDR3, is ETGVTQSPTHLIKTRGQQVTLRCSSQSGHNTVSWYQQALGQGPQFIFQYYREEENGRGNFPPRFSGLQFPNYSSELNVNALELDDSALYLCASSPVPTGEGVVNEQFFGPGTRLTVL.

The V and J genes are TRBV4-2 and TRBJ1-3; the D is unclear. V was clipped by 0 bases and J by 4 bases, with 10 bases between them. This CDR3 region has 15 residues. Germline assignment: CDR1 LGHNA and CDR2 YNFKEQ. The CDR3 here is CASSQDKNFGNTIYF. For the CDR3, the DNA is TGTGCCAGCAGCCAAGATAAGAACTTCGGAAACACCATATATTTT.

The V and J genes are TRBV5-1 and TRBJ1-2; D is ambiguous. Trimming removed 1 base from V and 2 bases from J, with 9 bases in between. The CDR3 extends over 14 amino acids. CDR1 is SGHRS and CDR2 is YFSETQ in the germline V gene. DNA for the CDR3: TGCGCCAGCAGCTTGTTCGGCAGGAACTATGGCTACACCTTC. It is translated as CASSLFGRNYGYTF.

This chain connects TRBV5-4 to TRBJ1-4, with 7 bases that match TRBD1. V dropped 2 bases and J dropped 2; count of bases not matched to a gene: 9. Germline lookup yields CDR1 SGHNT and CDR2 YYREEE (reference sequence). The CDR3 has 17 residues. The CDR3 sequence: CASSFRQGGDTNEKLFF. CDR3 bases: TGTGCCAGCAGCTTCCGACAGGGCGGGGACACTAATGAAAAACTGTTTTTT.

The DNA for the CDR3 is TGTGCCAGCAGCTTGGTAGGGGCGGGGGAAAAACTGTTTTTT. This translates into CASSLVGAGEKLFF. The chain couples TRBV5-6 to TRBJ1-4, with D possibly being TRBD1 (5 bases). Per germline, CDR1 SGHDT and CDR2 YYEEEE. V was cut by 0 bases and J by 8 bases, with 11 bases left in between. The CDR3 totals 14 residues.